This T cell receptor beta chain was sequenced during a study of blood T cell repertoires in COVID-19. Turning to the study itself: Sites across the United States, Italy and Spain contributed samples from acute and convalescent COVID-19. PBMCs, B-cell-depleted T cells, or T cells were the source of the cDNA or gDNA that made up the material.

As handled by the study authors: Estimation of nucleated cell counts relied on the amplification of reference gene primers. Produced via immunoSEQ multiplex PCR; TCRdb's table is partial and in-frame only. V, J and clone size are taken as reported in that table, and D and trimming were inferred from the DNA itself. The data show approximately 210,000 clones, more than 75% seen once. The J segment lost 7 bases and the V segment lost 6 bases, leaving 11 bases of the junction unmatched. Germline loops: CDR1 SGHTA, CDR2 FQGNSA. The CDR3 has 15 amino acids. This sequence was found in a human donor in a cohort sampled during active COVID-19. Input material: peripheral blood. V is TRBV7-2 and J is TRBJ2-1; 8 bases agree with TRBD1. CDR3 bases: TGTGCCAGCAGACCTCCAGGGGGCCTTAAGAATGAGCAGTTCTTC. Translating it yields CASRPPGGLKNEQFF.